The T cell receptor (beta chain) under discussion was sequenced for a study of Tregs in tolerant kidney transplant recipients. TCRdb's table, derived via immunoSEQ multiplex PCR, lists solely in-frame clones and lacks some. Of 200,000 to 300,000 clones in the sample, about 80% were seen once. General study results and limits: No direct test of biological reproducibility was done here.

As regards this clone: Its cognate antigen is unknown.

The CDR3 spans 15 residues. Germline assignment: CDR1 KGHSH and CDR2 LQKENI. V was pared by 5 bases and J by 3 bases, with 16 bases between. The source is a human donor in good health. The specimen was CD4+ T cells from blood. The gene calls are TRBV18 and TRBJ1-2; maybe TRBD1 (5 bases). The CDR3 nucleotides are TGTGCCAGCTCATTCCAGGGAGGGCTTGACTATGGCTACACCTTC. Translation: CASSFQGGLDYGYTF.